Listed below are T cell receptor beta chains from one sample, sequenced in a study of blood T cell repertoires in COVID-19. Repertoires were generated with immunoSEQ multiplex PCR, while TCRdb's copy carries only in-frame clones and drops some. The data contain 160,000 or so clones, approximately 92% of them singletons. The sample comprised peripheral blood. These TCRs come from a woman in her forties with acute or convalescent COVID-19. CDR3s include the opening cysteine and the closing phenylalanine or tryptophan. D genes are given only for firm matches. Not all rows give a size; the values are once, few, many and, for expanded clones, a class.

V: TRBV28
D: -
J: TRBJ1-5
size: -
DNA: TGTGCCAGCAGTTTTCCCCATCGACAGTACTCCAATCAGCCCCAGCATTTT
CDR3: CASSFPHRQYSNQPQHF

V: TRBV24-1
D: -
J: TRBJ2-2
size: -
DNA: TGTGCCACCAGTGTGCAGGGGCCCGGGGAGCTGTTTTTT
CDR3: CATSVQGPGELFF

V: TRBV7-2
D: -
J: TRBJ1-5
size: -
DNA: TGTGCCAGCAGCTCACAGGTAGATCAGCCCCAGCATTTT
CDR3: CASSSQVDQPQHF

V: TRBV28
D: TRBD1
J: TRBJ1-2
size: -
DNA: TGTGCCAGCAGTCCAGGGGACAGGGGGTTTTATGGCTACACCTTC
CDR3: CASSPGDRGFYGYTF

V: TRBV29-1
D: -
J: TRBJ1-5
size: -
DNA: TGCAGCGTCCGATTGGACAACAGCAATCAGCCCCAGCATTTT
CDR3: CSVRLDNSNQPQHF

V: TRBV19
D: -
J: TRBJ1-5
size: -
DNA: TGTGCCAGTAGTATTCTTAGTCAGCCCCAGCATTTT
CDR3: CASSILSQPQHF

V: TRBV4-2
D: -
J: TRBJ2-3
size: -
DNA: TGTGCCAGCAGCCAAGATCCTCTAGTTCGGACAGATACGCAGTATTTT
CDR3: CASSQDPLVRTDTQYF

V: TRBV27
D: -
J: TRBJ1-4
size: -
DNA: TGTGCCAGCAGGACGGGCGACAGACTGTTTTTT
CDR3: CASRTGDRLFF

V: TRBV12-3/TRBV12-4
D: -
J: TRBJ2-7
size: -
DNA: TGTGCCAGCAGTTTCGGGGGTTCCTACGAGCAGTACTTC
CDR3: CASSFGGSYEQYF

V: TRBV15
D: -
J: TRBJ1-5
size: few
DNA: TGTGCCACCAGCTGGGGGGGCGCGAGCAATCAGCCCCAGCATTTT
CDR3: CATSWGGASNQPQHF

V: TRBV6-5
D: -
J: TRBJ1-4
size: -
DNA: TGTGCCAGCACCCCGGGTCTTAATGAAAAACTGTTTTTT
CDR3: CASTPGLNEKLFF

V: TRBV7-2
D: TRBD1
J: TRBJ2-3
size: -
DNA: TGTGCCAGCAGCTCGGGACAGGGAGATACGCAGTATTTT
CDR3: CASSSGQGDTQYF

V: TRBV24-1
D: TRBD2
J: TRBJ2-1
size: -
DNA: TGTGCCACCAGTGATTTGAGAAGCGGGGGGGGCACCTACAATGAGCAGTTCTTC
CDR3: CATSDLRSGGGTYNEQFF

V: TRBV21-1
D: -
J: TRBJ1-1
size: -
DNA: TGTGCCAGCAGCAAAGGGGGGGGGAACACTGAAGCTTTCTTT
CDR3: CASSKGGGNTEAFF

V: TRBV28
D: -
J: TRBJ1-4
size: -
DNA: TGTGCCAGCAGTTCTCTCAGCCGAAGCGGTGAAAAACTGTTTTTT
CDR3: CASSSLSRSGEKLFF

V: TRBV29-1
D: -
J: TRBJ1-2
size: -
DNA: TGCAGCGTTTCCCAAAGACAGGAGATCTATGGCTACACCTTC
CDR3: CSVSQRQEIYGYTF

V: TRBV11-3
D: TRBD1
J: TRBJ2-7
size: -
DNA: TGTGCCAGCAGCTCTCCGGGACAGGGGGCTTCGAGTGAGCAGTACTTC
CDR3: CASSSPGQGASSEQYF

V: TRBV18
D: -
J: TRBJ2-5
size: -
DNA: TGTGCCAGCTCACAAGCAGGAACTCAAGAGACCCAGTACTTC
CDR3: CASSQAGTQETQYF

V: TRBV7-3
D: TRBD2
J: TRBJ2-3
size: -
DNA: TGTGCCAGCAGCCCCTCTAGCGGGAGCCCAGATACGCAGTATTTT
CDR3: CASSPSSGSPDTQYF

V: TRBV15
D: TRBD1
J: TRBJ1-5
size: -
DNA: TGTGCCACCAGCAGAAGGACAGGGGGCTTTCAGCCCCAGCATTTT
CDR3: CATSRRTGGFQPQHF

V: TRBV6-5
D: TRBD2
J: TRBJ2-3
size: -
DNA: TGTGCCAGCAGTTACGGGACTAGCGGGGTCACAGATACGCAGTATTTT
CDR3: CASSYGTSGVTDTQYF

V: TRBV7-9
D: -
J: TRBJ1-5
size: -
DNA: TGTGCCAGCAGCCAGACAGAGGGCAATCAGCCCCAGCATTTT
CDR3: CASSQTEGNQPQHF

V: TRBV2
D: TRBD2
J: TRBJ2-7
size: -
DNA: TGTGCCAGCAGTGTTCAGCGGGGAAAAAACTACGAGCAGTACTTC
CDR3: CASSVQRGKNYEQYF

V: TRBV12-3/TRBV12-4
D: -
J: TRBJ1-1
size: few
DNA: TGTGCCAGCAGTTTTGGGGGCTATGAAGCTTTCTTT
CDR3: CASSFGGYEAFF

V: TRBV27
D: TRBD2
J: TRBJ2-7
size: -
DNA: TGTGCCAGCGGGACTAGCGGGGGGATCGAGCAGTACTTC
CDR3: CASGTSGGIEQYF

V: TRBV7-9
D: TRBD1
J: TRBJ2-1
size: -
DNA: TGTGCCAGCAGCCAACAAGACACAGGGGGATACTACAATGAGCAGTTCTTC
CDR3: CASSQQDTGGYYNEQFF

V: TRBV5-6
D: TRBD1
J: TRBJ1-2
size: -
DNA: TGTGCCAGCAGCTTGATATCACAGGGGGCCTATCCGAACTATGGCTACACCTTC
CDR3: CASSLISQGAYPNYGYTF

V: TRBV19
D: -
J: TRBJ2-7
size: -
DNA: TGTGCCAGTAGTATCCCAGGGAATAGCTACGAGCAGTACTTC
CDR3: CASSIPGNSYEQYF

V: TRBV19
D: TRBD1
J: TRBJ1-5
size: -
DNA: TGTGCCAGTAGTGGACAGGGGGCGTATTCCAATCAGCCCCAGCATTTT
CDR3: CASSGQGAYSNQPQHF

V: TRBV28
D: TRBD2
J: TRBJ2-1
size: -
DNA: TGTGCCAGCCCTGGCCCTAGCGGGGGGGGGAGTGTTGAGCAGTTCTTC
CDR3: CASPGPSGGGSVEQFF

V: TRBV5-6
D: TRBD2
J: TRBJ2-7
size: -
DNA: TGTGCCAGCAGCTTAGGGCGAGCGGGAGAGCTGTCGTACGAGCAGTACTTC
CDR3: CASSLGRAGELSYEQYF

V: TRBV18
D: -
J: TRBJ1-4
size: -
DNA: TGTGCCAGCTCACCATCAGGGGCTCTAATCTCAACTAATGAAAAACTGTTTTTT
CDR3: CASSPSGALISTNEKLFF

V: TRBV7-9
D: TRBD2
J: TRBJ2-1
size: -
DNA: TGTGCCAGCAGCCTCTCCGGGACTAGACGTGAGCAGTTCTTC
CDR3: CASSLSGTRREQFF

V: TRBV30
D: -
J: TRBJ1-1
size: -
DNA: TGTGCCTATGGACTGATGAACACTGAAGCTTTCTTT
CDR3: CAYGLMNTEAFF

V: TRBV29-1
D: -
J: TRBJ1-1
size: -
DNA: TGCAGCGTTGAAGGGTTCAGGACTAGCACTGAAGCTTTCTTT
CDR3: CSVEGFRTSTEAFF

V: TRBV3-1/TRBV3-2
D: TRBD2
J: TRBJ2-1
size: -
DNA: TGTGCCAGCAGCCAAGGACTAGCGTTCGGCAATGAGCAGTTCTTC
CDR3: CASSQGLAFGNEQFF

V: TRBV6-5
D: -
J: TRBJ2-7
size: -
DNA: TGTGCCAGCAGCCCCGAACGACAGTCCTACGAGCAGTACTTC
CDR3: CASSPERQSYEQYF